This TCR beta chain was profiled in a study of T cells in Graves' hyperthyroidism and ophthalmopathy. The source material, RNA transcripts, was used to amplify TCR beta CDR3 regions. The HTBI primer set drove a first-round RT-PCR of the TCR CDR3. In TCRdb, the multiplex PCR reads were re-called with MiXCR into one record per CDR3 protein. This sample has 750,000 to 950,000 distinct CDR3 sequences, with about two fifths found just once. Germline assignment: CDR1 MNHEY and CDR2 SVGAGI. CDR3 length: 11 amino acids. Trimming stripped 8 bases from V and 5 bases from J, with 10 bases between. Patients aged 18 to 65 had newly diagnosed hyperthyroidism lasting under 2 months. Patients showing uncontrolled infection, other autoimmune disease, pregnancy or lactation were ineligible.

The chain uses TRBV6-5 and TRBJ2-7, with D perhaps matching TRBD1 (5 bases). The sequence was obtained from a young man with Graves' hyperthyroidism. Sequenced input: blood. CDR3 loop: CASAGQHEQYF. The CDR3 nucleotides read TGTGCCAGCGCAGGGCAGCACGAGCAGTACTTC.